This TCR beta chain appears in the sequencing data of a study of blood T cell repertoires in COVID-19. TCRdb's copy holds only in-frame clones and misses some; the assay was immunoSEQ multiplex PCR. The table includes 110,000 or so clones, about four fifths detected once. The CDR3 extends over 15 amino acids. In germline, CDR1 is SGHDT, CDR2 YYEEEE. Losses at the gene ends were 7 bases for V and 2 bases for J; bases not matched to a gene: 10. The clonotype comes from a man at least 80 years old with acute or convalescent COVID-19. This chain links TRBV5-6 with TRBJ2-5, with TRBD1 identical over 8 bases. Material for sequencing was peripheral blood. The DNA for the CDR3 is TGTGCCAGCCTACTATGGGACAGGCTACAAGAGACCCAGTACTTC. Its translation: CASLLWDRLQETQYF.